Listed below are T cell receptor beta chains from one sample, sequenced in a study of blood T cell repertoires in COVID-19. The protocol was immunoSEQ multiplex PCR, while the TCRdb copy is restricted to in-frame clones and leaves out a portion. This table holds under 200,000 clones, 75% to 90% found once. The sample taken for sequencing was peripheral blood. Source of these receptors: a man between 65 and 80 years old with active or convalescent COVID-19. The CDR3 runs from the conserved cysteine through the conserved F or W. The D gene is left open where the match is weak. Part of the rows lack a size; the others show once, few, many or a class for expanded clones.

j_call clone_size d_call v_call cdr3_aa cdr3_nt
TRBJ1-1 NA NA TRBV10-2 CASSESAGLLNTEAFF TGCGCCAGCAGTGAGTCGGCCGGACTATTGAACACTGAAGCTTTCTTT
TRBJ2-1 few NA TRBV4-3 CASSQDLGAYNEQFF TGCGCCAGCAGCCAAGATCTGGGAGCTTACAATGAGCAGTTCTTC
TRBJ1-1 NA NA TRBV30 CAWSADSNTEAFF TGTGCCTGGAGTGCCGACAGTAACACTGAAGCTTTCTTT
TRBJ2-3 NA TRBD2 TRBV6-1 CASSGGRAVSSTDTQYF TGTGCCAGCAGTGGCGGGAGGGCCGTTTCATCCACAGATACGCAGTATTTT
TRBJ2-6 NA TRBD2 TRBV5-1 CASSVGLEFTGANVLTF TGCGCCAGCAGCGTGGGACTAGAATTTACTGGGGCCAACGTCCTGACTTTC
TRBJ2-3 NA NA TRBV2 CATEGASTDTQYF TGTGCCACCGAAGGGGCTAGCACAGATACGCAGTATTTT
TRBJ1-2 few NA TRBV10-3 CAISSGEGGYTF TGTGCCATCAGTTCAGGGGAGGGTGGCTACACCTTC
TRBJ1-3 once TRBD1 TRBV6-2/TRBV6-3 CASSDGQAGNTIYF TGTGCCAGCAGCGACGGACAGGCTGGAAACACCATATATTTT
TRBJ1-6 NA NA TRBV28 CASSSQGSYNSPLHF TGTGCCAGCAGTTCCCAGGGGTCCTATAATTCACCCCTCCACTTT
TRBJ1-4 NA NA TRBV2 CASSEAMGGGSEKLFF TGTGCCAGCAGTGAAGCGATGGGGGGAGGATCCGAAAAACTGTTTTTT
TRBJ2-1 NA NA TRBV5-1 CASSLGQRLDNEQFF TGCGCCAGCAGCTTGGGACAGCGTTTAGACAATGAGCAGTTCTTC
TRBJ2-1 NA TRBD2 TRBV19 CASSIGSGLEDNEQFF TGTGCCAGTAGTATCGGGTCGGGACTAGAGGACAATGAGCAGTTCTTC
TRBJ1-2 NA NA TRBV6-1 CASSEQQGYGYTF TGTGCCAGCAGTGAACAACAGGGCTATGGCTACACCTTC
TRBJ1-1 NA NA TRBV11-2 CASSYSPNTEAFF TGTGCCAGCAGCTACTCCCCGAACACTGAAGCTTTCTTT
TRBJ2-4 NA NA TRBV5-1 CASSPTARVGGIAKNIQYF TGCGCCAGCAGCCCTACGGCGAGGGTAGGAGGAATAGCCAAAAACATTCAGTACTTC
TRBJ1-1 NA NA TRBV5-6 CASSTSRLRGPGTEAFF TGTGCCAGCAGCACTTCTCGACTACGGGGTCCTGGGACTGAAGCTTTCTTT
TRBJ1-4 NA NA TRBV2 CASRIWQGNEKLFF TGTGCCAGCAGAATCTGGCAGGGTAATGAAAAACTGTTTTTT
TRBJ1-1 NA TRBD1 TRBV6-6 CASRIGTADTEAFF TGTGCCAGCAGAATCGGGACAGCCGATACTGAAGCTTTCTTT
TRBJ2-3 NA TRBD2 TRBV7-2 CASSLWGLAGGKPTDTQYF TGTGCCAGCAGCTTATGGGGACTAGCGGGGGGGAAACCCACAGATACGCAGTATTTT
TRBJ2-7 NA TRBD2 TRBV9 CASSVDGTSTYEQYF TGTGCCAGCAGCGTAGATGGGACTAGCACCTACGAGCAGTACTTC
TRBJ2-2 NA TRBD1 TRBV6-5 CASRPGQGATGELFF TGTGCCAGCAGACCGGGACAGGGGGCGACCGGGGAGCTGTTTTTT
TRBJ2-1 NA NA TRBV6-2/TRBV6-3 CASSSDNLEQFF TGTGCCAGCAGCTCGGACAACTTAGAGCAGTTCTTC
TRBJ2-5 NA TRBD1 TRBV29-1 CSVRTGGTKTQYF TGCAGCGTTAGGACAGGGGGCACAAAGACCCAGTACTTC
TRBJ1-1 NA NA TRBV7-2 CASSAGVNTEAFF TGTGCCAGCAGCGCGGGGGTGAACACTGAAGCTTTCTTT
TRBJ2-7 few TRBD1 TRBV5-6 CASSRRQGGYEQYF TGTGCCAGCAGCCGCCGACAGGGGGGCTACGAGCAGTACTTC
TRBJ1-5 few NA TRBV6-2/TRBV6-3 CASSPDRAHQPQHF TGTGCCAGCAGCCCCGACAGAGCTCATCAGCCCCAGCATTTT